These 32 T cell receptor beta chains originate from one sample sequenced in a study of blood T cell repertoires in COVID-19. This table comes from immunoSEQ multiplex PCR, and its TCRdb copy is limited to in-frame clones, with some not included. The sample yields 200,000 to 250,000 clones, approximately 86% seen once. Sample: PBMCs or T cells enriched from blood (not recorded which). The receptors stem from a woman aged 45-59 years who had recovered from COVID-19.

The genes are TRBV11-2 and TRBJ1-2; TRBD1 matches at 10 bases. There are 13 residues in the CDR3. Trimming at V came to 3 bases and at J to 7 bases, leaving 2 bases not matched to a gene. Germline CDR1 reads SGHAT; CDR2 reads FQNNGV. CDR3 protein: CASSFDRGLGYTF. The CDR3 nucleotides read TGTGCCAGCAGCTTCGACAGGGGGCTTGGCTACACCTTC.

A remark on this clone: The same CDR3 arises from other DNA sequences in this sample as well. The chain carries TRBV3-1 (or the pseudogene TRBV3-2) and TRBJ2-3; D not resolved. CDR3 length: 13 amino acids. Trimming took 4 bases from V and 1 from J, leaving 6 bases between them. Germline assignment: CDR1 LGHDT and CDR2 YNNKEL (reference sequence). CDR3 sequence: CASSRQGTDTQYF. The CDR3 DNA reads as TGTGCCAGCAGCCGCCAGGGCACAGATACGCAGTATTTT.

The V call is TRBV18, the J call TRBJ2-7, with 9 bases that match TRBD2. V lost 1 base, J lost 5 bases, and 0 bases stayed unmatched. From germline, CDR1 is KGHSH and CDR2 LQKENI. The CDR3 is 13 amino acids. CDR3 amino acids: CASSPLAGDEQYF. The DNA for the CDR3 is TGTGCCAGCTCACCACTAGCGGGAGACGAGCAGTACTTC.

This chain connects TRBV9 to TRBJ2-7, with 13 bases fitting TRBD2. The CDR3 spans 16 residues. V dropped 3 bases and J dropped 5; count of bases not matched to a gene: 8. Germline V lookup: CDR1 SGDLS, CDR2 YYNGEE. CDR3 region: CASSDKTSGRKHEQYF. CDR3 DNA: TGTGCCAGCAGCGATAAGACTAGCGGGAGGAAGCACGAGCAGTACTTC.

This clone was seen only once. The chain couples TRBV5-1 to TRBJ2-1; TRBD2 agrees at 8 bases. With V trimmed by 0 bases and J by 5 bases, 4 bases remained unmatched. The CDR3 runs to 15 residues. Germline V CDR1 and CDR2: SGHRS, YFSETQ. This chain's CDR3 is CASSLALAGNNEQFF. The CDR3 nucleotides are TGCGCCAGCAGCTTGGCCTTAGCGGGAAACAATGAGCAGTTCTTC. The full variable domain, in which reference TRBV5-1 and TRBJ2-1 provide the parts outside the CDR3, is KAGVTQTPRYLIKTRGQQVTLSCSPISGHRSVSWYQQTPGQGLQFLFEYFSETQRNKGNFPGRFSGRQFSNSRSEMNVSTLELGDSALYLCASSLALAGNNEQFFGPGTRLTVL.

This clone has just one count. The genes are TRBV5-4 and TRBJ2-3; perhaps TRBD2 as D (6 bases). Germline-derived CDR1 and CDR2 are SGHNT and YYREEE (reference sequence). This CDR3 is built from 16 residues. Trimming shortened V by 3 bases and J by 6 bases, and 20 bases separated the two germline ends. The CDR3 sequence is CASSSGDARDTDTQYF. DNA of the CDR3: TGTGCCAGCAGCTCGGGGGACGCAAGGGATACGGATACGCAGTATTTT.

This clone was recorded once. V gene TRBV5-4 combines with J gene TRBJ2-2; D unclear. The CDR3 spans 15 residues. Trimming took off 1 base at V and 2 bases at J, with 9 bases between the two ends. Germline CDR1 SGHNT, CDR2 YYREEE (reference sequence). The CDR3 bases are TGTGCCAGCAGCTTGAAGGCGGCTAACACCGGGGAGCTGTTTTTT. Its translation is CASSLKAANTGELFF.

CDR3 nucleotide sequence: TGCGCCAGCAGCCTCGGACACGGCGTCCACAATGAGCAGTTCTTC. As protein: CASSLGHGVHNEQFF. The chain recombines TRBV4-1 with TRBJ2-1, with D maybe TRBD1 (5 bases). Germline V lookup: CDR1 MGHRA, CDR2 YSYEKL. CDR3 length: 15 residues. Trimming stripped 4 bases from V and 5 bases from J, with 15 bases between.

With regard to this clone: Germline and junction disagree at one end, which may indicate a read error. The genes are TRBV7-2 and TRBJ2-1, with D perhaps matching TRBD1 (5 bases). The CDR3 runs 12 residues. Germline lookup yields CDR1 SGHTA and CDR2 FQGNSA. The CDR3 here is CASSLDQGVGLF. The CDR3 DNA is TGTGCCAGCAGCTTAGACCAGGGTGTGGGGCTCTTC.

This clone was counted a single time. The CDR3 sequence is CASSWGTGSPGNEQFF. Written as DNA, the CDR3 is TGTGCCAGCAGCTGGGGGACCGGGAGTCCCGGCAATGAGCAGTTCTTC. J is TRBJ2-1 and V is TRBV5-4, with D perhaps matching TRBD2 (6 bases). Germline values: CDR1 SGHNT, CDR2 YYREEE (reference sequence). The CDR3 spans 16 residues. The V end was cut by 3 bases, the J end by 6 bases, with 19 bases between.

Only one count was recorded for this clone. The chain combines TRBV15 with TRBJ2-2; 11 bases map to TRBD2. CDR1 and CDR2 from the germline V gene are LNHNV and YYDKDF (reference sequence). Germline trimming cut 3 bases from V and 2 bases from J; bases unmatched to any gene: 5. The CDR3 has 17 residues. The CDR3 DNA is TGTGCCACCAGCAGTATCAGACTAGCGGGAAACACCGGGGAGCTGTTTTTT. This sequence encodes CATSSIRLAGNTGELFF.

The genes are TRBV27 and TRBJ2-7; D is unclear. The CDR3 loop spans 16 amino acids. CDR1 and CDR2 (germline): MNHEY, SMNVEV (reference sequence). V dropped 7 bases and J dropped 0 bases, with 19 bases sitting between them. The DNA for the CDR3 is TGTGCCAGCACCCCAGGAAAAAGGCCTAACTCCTACGAGCAGTACTTC. Its translation is CASTPGKRPNSYEQYF.

The J gene is TRBJ2-1, the V gene TRBV5-5, with 7 bases lining up with TRBD2. The CDR3 covers 15 residues. Germline V gives CDR1 SGHKS, CDR2 YYEKEE (reference sequence). V lost 1 base to trimming and J lost 2 bases; unmatched junction nucleotides: 3. CDR3 loop: CASSLSSGTYNEQFF. The CDR3 DNA is TGTGCCAGCAGCTTGTCTAGCGGAACCTACAATGAGCAGTTCTTC.

The rearrangement joins TRBV6-2 or TRBV6-3 to TRBJ1-2, with TRBD1 matching 10 bases. Trimming took 4 bases from V and 6 from J; bases not matched to a gene: 5. The CDR3 covers 14 residues. Germline loops: CDR1 MNHEY, CDR2 SVGEGT. The CDR3 DNA reads as TGTGCCAGCAGTTCCCGACAGGGGGCACATGGCTACACCTTC. This sequence encodes CASSSRQGAHGYTF.

The chain joins TRBV28 to TRBJ2-3; 7 positions match TRBD2. Germline V CDR1 and CDR2: MDHEN, SYDVKM. Trimming removed 6 bases from V and 4 bases from J; junction bases left unmatched: 13. This CDR3 region has 16 residues. The CDR3 sequence: CASSRGRVEVSDTQYF. CDR3 DNA sequence: TGTGCCAGCAGCCGGGGGAGGGTCGAAGTCTCAGATACGCAGTATTTT.

This clone has just a few counts. This rearrangement joins TRBV6-2 or TRBV6-3 to TRBJ2-1, with D possibly being TRBD2 (5 bases). Trimming left V 5 bases short and J 1 base short, with 9 bases between. Germline V gene lookup returns CDR1 MNHEY and CDR2 SVGEGT. The CDR3 contains 14 residues. In DNA form, the CDR3 reads TGTGCCAGCAGTCTGACGGGATCCTACAATGAGCAGTTCTTC. Translated, it gives CASSLTGSYNEQFF.

The chain uses TRBV29-1 and TRBJ1-3, with D maybe TRBD1 (5 bases). Trimming took 3 bases from V and 0 from J, leaving 12 bases between them. The CDR3 loop spans 15 amino acids. Germline-derived CDR1 and CDR2 are SQVTM and ANQGSEA. CDR3 residues: CSVDGRGGSGNTIYF. The CDR3 DNA sequence: TGCAGCGTTGACGGTCGCGGGGGCTCTGGAAACACCATATATTTT.

The chain uses TRBV30 and TRBJ2-2, with D uncertain. CDR3 length equals 13 residues. V dropped 0 bases and J dropped 6 bases, with 8 bases sitting between them. Per the germline V gene, CDR1 is GTSNPN and CDR2 is SVGIG (reference sequence). This chain's CDR3 is CAWSVLRSGELFF. CDR3 DNA: TGTGCCTGGAGTGTACTGCGTTCCGGGGAGCTGTTTTTT.

V and J are TRBV28 and TRBJ2-3; D possibly corresponds to TRBD2 (6 bases). Trimming stripped 6 bases from V and 4 bases from J, with 20 bases between. This CDR3 spans 16 amino acids. The V gene's germline CDR1 is MDHEN and CDR2 SYDVKM. The CDR3 loop reads CASSSFPTGGADTQYF. The CDR3 region has the DNA TGTGCCAGCAGCTCCTTCCCCACCGGAGGGGCAGATACGCAGTATTTT.

CDR3 coding DNA: TGTGCCAGCAGCCGCTCCCCGGGCTCCTACAATGAGCAGTTCTTC. This codes for CASSRSPGSYNEQFF. This chain joins TRBV4-2 and TRBJ2-1; D not certain. The germline CDR1 and CDR2 sequences are LGHNA and YNFKEQ. The CDR3 has 15 amino acids. V shed 4 bases and J shed 0 bases, with 10 bases lying between them.

The gene calls are TRBV19 and TRBJ1-5; maybe TRBD1 (6 bases). Deletions cut 3 bases from V and 0 bases from J, with 15 bases between. Germline CDR1 reads LNHDA; CDR2 reads SQIVND (reference sequence). This CDR3 has 17 amino acids. The CDR3 region is CASSMRWTVNSNQPQHF. The CDR3 bases are TGTGCCAGTAGTATGCGCTGGACAGTGAATAGCAATCAGCCCCAGCATTTT. The variable domain in full, with the rest retrieved from reference TRBV19 and TRBJ1-5, is DGGITQSPKYLFRKEGQNVTLSCEQNLNHDAMYWYRQDPGQGLRLIYYSQIVNDFQKGDIAEGYSVSREKKESFPLTVTSAQKNPTAFYLCASSMRWTVNSNQPQHFGDGTRLSIL.

The chain is built from TRBV29-1 and TRBJ1-2; TRBD1 matches at 7 bases. Per the germline V gene, CDR1 is SQVTM and CDR2 is ANQGSEA. The length of the CDR3 is 14 residues. V dropped 6 bases and J dropped 9; count of bases not matched to a gene: 16. The CDR3 DNA reads TGCAGCGTAAGGGACAGAACACAAGACGATAGCTACACCTTC. It yields the protein CSVRDRTQDDSYTF.

This clone appeared once. This chain links TRBV27 with TRBJ1-5; D perhaps matches TRBD1 (5 bases). CDR3 length equals 18 residues. V lost 0 bases, J lost 1 base, and 16 bases lay in between. CDR1 and CDR2 (germline): MNHEY, SMNVEV (reference sequence). CDR3 loop: CASSLSAGTKQSNQPQHF. The CDR3 DNA reads as TGTGCCAGCAGTTTATCAGCAGGGACTAAACAGAGCAATCAGCCCCAGCATTTT.

V is TRBV5-1 and J is TRBJ1-1; the D gene is possibly TRBD1 (5 bases). The CDR3 covers 13 residues. CDR1 SGHRS and CDR2 YFSETQ come from the germline V gene. V was cut by 4 bases and J by 0 bases, with 7 bases left in between. CDR3 loop: CASSQTVNTEAFF. In nucleotides, the CDR3 is TGCGCCAGCAGCCAGACAGTGAACACTGAAGCTTTCTTT.

The rearrangement uses TRBV11-2 and TRBJ2-7; 8 bases match TRBD1. This CDR3 comprises 14 residues. J gave up 1 base and V 5 bases, and 4 bases lay outside the gene matches. CDR1 and CDR2 (germline): SGHAT, FQNNGV. In DNA, the CDR3 is TGTGCCAGCAGCCCCCGGACAGGGTCCTACGAGCAGTACTTC. Its protein is CASSPRTGSYEQYF.

V and J are TRBV3-1 (or the pseudogene TRBV3-2) and TRBJ2-7, with D possibly being TRBD2 (6 bases). V was trimmed by 1 base and J by 2 bases, leaving 12 bases between them. In germline, CDR1 is LGHDT, CDR2 YNNKEL (reference sequence). CDR3 length equals 15 residues. The CDR3 sequence is CASSQGRDWAYEQYF. The CDR3 DNA reads TGTGCCAGCAGCCAAGGCCGGGACTGGGCCTACGAGCAGTACTTC.

V usage is TRBV10-3 and J usage is TRBJ1-1; D is possibly TRBD1 (5 bases). V was cut by 3 bases and J by 0 bases, with 11 bases left in between. Germline V gives CDR1 ENHRY, CDR2 SYGVKD. CDR3 size: 15 residues. The CDR3 spells CAISDSQGLNTEAFF. DNA for the CDR3: TGTGCCATCAGTGATTCGCAGGGCTTGAACACTGAAGCTTTCTTT.

This clone was seen a handful of times. The CDR3 DNA reads as TGTGCCAGCAGTACTAGAACAGTCACAGATACGCAGTATTTT. Its translation is CASSTRTVTDTQYF. This chain joins TRBV2 and TRBJ2-3, with D perhaps TRBD2 (5 bases). Germline V lookup: CDR1 SNHLY, CDR2 FYNNEI. CDR3 length equals 14 residues. With 5 bases removed from V and 2 bases from J, the gap between germline ends came to 11 bases.

Points on this clone: Other DNA sequences of this sample code for an identical CDR3. This chain uses TRBV7-9 with TRBJ2-3, with TRBD1 matching 7 bases. The CDR3 is made up of 15 amino acids. The germline CDR1 and CDR2 sequences are SEHNR and FQNEAQ (reference sequence). The junction had 2 bases not matched to a gene; V was cut back by 2 bases and J by 0 bases. The CDR3 loop is CASSLRTGSTDTQYF. In DNA form, the CDR3 reads TGTGCCAGCAGCTTACGGACAGGTAGCACAGATACGCAGTATTTT.

The V and J genes are TRBV2 and TRBJ1-2, with a possible D match to TRBD1 (5 bases). The CDR3 runs 16 residues. V lost 7 bases and J 2 bases, leaving 20 bases between the germline ends. Germline assignment: CDR1 SNHLY and CDR2 FYNNEI. Here the CDR3 DNA reads TGTGCCAGCACCCTCGTCAGTCAGGGCCCCAACTATGGCTACACCTTC. Protein: CASTLVSQGPNYGYTF. Full variable domain (outside the CDR3, taken from reference TRBV2 and TRBJ1-2): EPEVTQTPSHQVTQMGQEVILRCVPISNHLYFYWYRQILGQKVEFLVSFYNNEISEKSEIFDDQFSVERPDGSNFTLKIRSTKLEDSAMYFCASTLVSQGPNYGYTFGSGTRLTVV.

The chain has TRBV7-6 and TRBJ2-3; D perhaps matches TRBD2 (5 bases). Germline CDR1 and CDR2: SGHVS and FNYEAQ. This CDR3 is 15 amino acids long. Trimming cost V 3 bases and J 5 bases, with 15 bases left between them. The CDR3 protein is CASSLGSLRGDTQYF. CDR3 nucleotide sequence: TGTGCCAGCAGCTTGGGGTCGCTTCGGGGAGATACGCAGTATTTT.

The chain joins TRBV11-2 to TRBJ1-2; no clear D. The V gene's germline CDR1 is SGHAT and CDR2 FQNNGV. The CDR3 has 15 residues. V shed 3 bases and J shed 0 bases, with 11 bases lying between them. The CDR3 coding sequence is TGTGCCAGCAGCTTGTCCCTCACGGCTAACTATGGCTACACCTTC. This gives the protein CASSLSLTANYGYTF.